This TCR beta chain was retrieved from a study of blood T cell repertoires in COVID-19. In the authors' workflow: It was from reference gene primer amplification that nucleated cell counts were estimated. Measured with immunoSEQ multiplex PCR; TCRdb has only the in-frame clones, and not every one. That table gives V, J and clone size, and the DNA gave D and trimming. The table lists about 160,000 clones, 65% to 85% of them singletons. Across 20 to 25 US areas, participants ranged in age from about 18 to 90 years. Clinical histories supplied by participants themselves formed the basis of cohort assignment. Each recovered donor of Cohort 3 presented with two negative PCRs, clearance, or symptom resolution. This clone came up once. Germline CDR1 and CDR2: KGHSH and LQKENI. This CDR3 spans 14 amino acids. V was trimmed by 0 bases and J by 2 bases, leaving 8 bases between them.

The chain joins TRBV18 to TRBJ2-7; no firm D call. The sequence was collected from a man aged 35-49 years who had recovered from COVID-19. Material for sequencing was PBMCs or T cells enriched from blood (not recorded which). Here the CDR3 reads CASSPPGPPYEQYV. CDR3 in DNA: TGTGCCAGCTCACCACCTGGCCCGCCCTACGAGCAGTACGTC.